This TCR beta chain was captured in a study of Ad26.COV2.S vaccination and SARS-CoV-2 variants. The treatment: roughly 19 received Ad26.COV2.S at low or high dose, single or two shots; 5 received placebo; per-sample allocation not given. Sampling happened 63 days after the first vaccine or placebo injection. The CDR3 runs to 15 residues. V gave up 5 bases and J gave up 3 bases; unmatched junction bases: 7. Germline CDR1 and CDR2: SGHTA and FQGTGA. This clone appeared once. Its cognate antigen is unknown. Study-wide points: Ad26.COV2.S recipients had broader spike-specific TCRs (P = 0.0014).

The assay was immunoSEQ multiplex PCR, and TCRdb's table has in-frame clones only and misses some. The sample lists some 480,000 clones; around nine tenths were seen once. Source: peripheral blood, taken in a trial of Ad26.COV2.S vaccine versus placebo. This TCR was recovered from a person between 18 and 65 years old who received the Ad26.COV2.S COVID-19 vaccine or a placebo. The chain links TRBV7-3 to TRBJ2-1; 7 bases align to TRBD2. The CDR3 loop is CASSPNGRIYNEQFF. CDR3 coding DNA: TGTGCCAGCAGCCCCAACGGGAGGATCTACAATGAGCAGTTCTTC. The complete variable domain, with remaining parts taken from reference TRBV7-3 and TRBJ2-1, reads GAGVSQTPSNKVTEKGKYVELRCDPISGHTALYWYRQSLGQGPEFLIYFQGTGAADDSGLPNDRFFAVRPEGSVSTLKIQRTERGDSAVYLCASSPNGRIYNEQFFGPGTRLTVL.